This T cell receptor beta chain derives from a study of cytomegalovirus exposure and HLA in healthy donors. Details on this clone: What it binds is unknown.

Study observations and caveats: Three CMV-associated chains were confirmed in vitro to be specific for CMV antigens. Cytomegalovirus association was listed for 164 TCR beta chains. Later on, an analysis tied over 15,000 TCR beta sequences to HLA alleles at 0.05 false discovery rate.

When sampled, the donors appeared nominally healthy, though they likely had unrecorded immune exposures. The CDR3 has 16 amino acids. CDR1 is LNHDA and CDR2 is SQIVND in the germline V gene (reference sequence). The J segment lost 2 bases and the V segment lost 2 bases, leaving 4 bases of the junction unmatched. PCR involved 60 Vbeta and 13 Jbeta primers. Sequencing used immunoSEQ multiplex PCR; TCRdb keeps in-frame clones, though not all of them. Of under 200,000 clones detected, more than 75% appear once; the ten largest clones hold over 2%. Input material: PBMCs. This chain connects TRBV19 to TRBJ2-2; 8 bases align to TRBD2. This receptor was identified in a young man in good health and CMV-seropositive. The CDR3 bases are TGTGCCAGTAGTATATCTGCGGGAGGAAACACCGGGGAGCTGTTTTTT. Translation: CASSISAGGNTGELFF.